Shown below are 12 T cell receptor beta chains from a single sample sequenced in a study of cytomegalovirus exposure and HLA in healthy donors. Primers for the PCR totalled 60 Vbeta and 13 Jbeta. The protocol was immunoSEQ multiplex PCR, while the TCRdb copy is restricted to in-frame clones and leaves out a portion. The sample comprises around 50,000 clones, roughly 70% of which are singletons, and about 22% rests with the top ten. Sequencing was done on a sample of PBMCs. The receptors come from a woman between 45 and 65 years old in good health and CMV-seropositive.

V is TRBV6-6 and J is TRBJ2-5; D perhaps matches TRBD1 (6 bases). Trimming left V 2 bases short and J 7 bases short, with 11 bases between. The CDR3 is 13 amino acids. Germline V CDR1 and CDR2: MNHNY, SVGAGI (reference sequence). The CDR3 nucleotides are TGTGCCAGCAGTTACCCCCAGGGGTGGACCCAGTACTTC. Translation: CASSYPQGWTQYF.

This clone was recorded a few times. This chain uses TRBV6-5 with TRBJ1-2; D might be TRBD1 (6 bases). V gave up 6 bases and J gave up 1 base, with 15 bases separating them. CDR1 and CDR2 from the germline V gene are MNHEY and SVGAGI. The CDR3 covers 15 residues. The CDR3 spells CASSSGQTINYGYTF. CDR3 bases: TGTGCCAGCAGCTCCGGACAGACCATTAACTATGGCTACACCTTC.

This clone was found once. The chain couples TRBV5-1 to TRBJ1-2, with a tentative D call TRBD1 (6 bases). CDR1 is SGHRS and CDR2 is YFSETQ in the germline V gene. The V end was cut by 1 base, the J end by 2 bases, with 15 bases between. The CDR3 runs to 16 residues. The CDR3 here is CASSLNIYRDNYGYTF. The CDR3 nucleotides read TGCGCCAGCAGCTTGAATATTTACAGGGACAACTATGGCTACACCTTC.

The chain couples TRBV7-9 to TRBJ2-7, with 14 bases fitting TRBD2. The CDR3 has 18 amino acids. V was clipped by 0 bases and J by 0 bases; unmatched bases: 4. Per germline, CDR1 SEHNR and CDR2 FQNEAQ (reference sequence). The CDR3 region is CASSLAGTSGGLSYEQYF. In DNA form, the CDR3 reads TGTGCCAGCAGCTTAGCAGGGACTAGCGGGGGCCTCTCCTACGAGCAGTACTTC.

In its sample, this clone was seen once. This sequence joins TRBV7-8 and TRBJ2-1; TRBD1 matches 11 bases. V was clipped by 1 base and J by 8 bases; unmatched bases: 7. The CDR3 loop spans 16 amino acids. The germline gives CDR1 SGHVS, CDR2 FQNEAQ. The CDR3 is CASSLGRTGGFDEQFF. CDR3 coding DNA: TGTGCCAGCAGCTTAGGGCGGACAGGGGGCTTCGATGAGCAGTTCTTC.

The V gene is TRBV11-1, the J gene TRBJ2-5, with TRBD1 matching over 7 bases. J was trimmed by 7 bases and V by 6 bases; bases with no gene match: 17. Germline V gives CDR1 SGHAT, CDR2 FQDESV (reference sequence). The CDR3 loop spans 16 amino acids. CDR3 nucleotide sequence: TGTGCCAGCAGATCTTCGAGAGGGGGCGCGAGGGGGACCCAGTACTTC. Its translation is CASRSSRGGARGTQYF.

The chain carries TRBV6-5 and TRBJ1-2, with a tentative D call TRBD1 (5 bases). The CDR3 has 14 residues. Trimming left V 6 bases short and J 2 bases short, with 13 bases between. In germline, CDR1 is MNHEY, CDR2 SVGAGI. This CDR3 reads CASSAPGLNYGYTF. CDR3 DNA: TGTGCCAGCAGCGCTCCGGGACTAAACTATGGCTACACCTTC.

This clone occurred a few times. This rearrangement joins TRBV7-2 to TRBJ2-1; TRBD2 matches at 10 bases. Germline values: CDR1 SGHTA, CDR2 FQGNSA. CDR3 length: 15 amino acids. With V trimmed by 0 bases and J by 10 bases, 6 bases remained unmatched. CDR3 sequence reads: CASSLASGRPAEQFF. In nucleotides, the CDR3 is TGTGCCAGCAGCTTAGCTAGCGGGAGGCCCGCCGAGCAGTTCTTC.

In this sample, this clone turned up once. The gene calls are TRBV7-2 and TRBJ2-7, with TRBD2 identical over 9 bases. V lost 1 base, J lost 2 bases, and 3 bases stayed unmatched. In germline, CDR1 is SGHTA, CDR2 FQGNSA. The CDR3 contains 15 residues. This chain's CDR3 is CASSLVSGGTYEQYF. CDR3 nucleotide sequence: TGTGCCAGCAGCTTAGTTAGCGGGGGAACCTACGAGCAGTACTTC.

CDR3 DNA: TGCGCCAGCAGTCAATCGGGGGCGCTAGGGGTCCGGAACTATGGCTACACCTTC. The encoded protein is CASSQSGALGVRNYGYTF. The rearrangement uses TRBV23-1 and TRBJ1-2, with D maybe TRBD1 (6 bases). TRBV23-1 is an ORF, and what it does is uncertain. Trimming cost V 0 bases and J 2 bases, with 19 bases left between them. The CDR3 runs 18 residues.

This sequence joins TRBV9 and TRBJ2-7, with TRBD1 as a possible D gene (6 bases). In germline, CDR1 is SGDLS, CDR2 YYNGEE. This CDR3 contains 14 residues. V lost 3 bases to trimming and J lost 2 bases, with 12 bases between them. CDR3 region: CASSASGTTYEQYF. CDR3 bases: TGTGCCAGCAGCGCATCCGGGACAACCTACGAGCAGTACTTC.

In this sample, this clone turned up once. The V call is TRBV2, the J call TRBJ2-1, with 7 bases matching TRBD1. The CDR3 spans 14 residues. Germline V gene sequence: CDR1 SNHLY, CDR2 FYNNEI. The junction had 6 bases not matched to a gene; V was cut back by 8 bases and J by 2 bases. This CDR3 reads CASSGGSTYNEQFF. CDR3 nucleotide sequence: TGTGCCAGCTCAGGGGGTAGCACCTACAATGAGCAGTTCTTC.